This T cell receptor beta chain originates from a study of blood T cell repertoires in COVID-19. The CDR3 has 16 residues. In germline, CDR1 is SGDLS, CDR2 YYNGEE. Details on this clone: One end of the junction varies from germline; a read error may be responsible.

How the authors handled the data: Estimated nucleated cell counts came from reference gene primer amplification. Sequenced by immunoSEQ multiplex PCR; TCRdb stores in-frame clones only, minus some. The DNA gave D and trimming, while V, J and clone size come from that table. Here the sample spans about 32,000 clones, 85% to 90% being singletons. The sample taken for sequencing was peripheral blood. This clonotype originated in a woman in her 70s with active COVID-19. The chain couples TRBV9 to TRBJ2-6; 9 positions match TRBD2. CDR3 DNA: TGTGCCAGCAGCGCCAGCGGGGGGAAGGGGGTCAACGTCCTGACTTTC. It is translated as CASSASGGKGVNVLTF.